The rows below give T cell receptor beta chains drawn from one sample of a study of blood T cell repertoires in COVID-19. The repertoire was sequenced with immunoSEQ multiplex PCR; TCRdb's copy has only in-frame clones and lacks some. The sample includes some 300,000 clones, 88% of them seen just once. Specimen: PBMCs or T cells enriched from blood (not recorded which). The receptor set was obtained from a woman aged 25 to 39 who had recovered from COVID-19. Both conserved end residues are part of each CDR3. The order of the fields is clone size, J gene, D gene, V gene, CDR3 protein, CDR3 DNA. D genes are given only for firm matches. Clone size is shown for a subset of rows, as once, few, many or a class of expanded clone.

NA TRBJ2-2 TRBD2 TRBV9 CASSPWGGDLTGELFF TGTGCCAGCAGCCCATGGGGGGGGGACCTCACCGGGGAGCTGTTTTTT
few TRBJ2-1 TRBD2 TRBV7-9 CASSVRSRLAGYNEQFF TGTGCCAGCAGCGTAAGGTCTCGGCTAGCGGGGTACAATGAGCAGTTCTTC
NA TRBJ2-7 NA TRBV3-1/TRBV3-2 CASSTGLRSYEQYF TGTGCCAGCAGCACCGGATTGAGGTCCTACGAGCAGTACTTC
NA TRBJ1-4 NA TRBV4-2 CASSQGHAGEKLFF TGTGCCAGCAGCCAAGGACATGCGGGTGAAAAACTGTTTTTT
NA TRBJ2-7 NA TRBV29-1 CSVPGSSYEQYF TGCAGCGTCCCAGGTAGCTCCTACGAGCAGTACTTC
NA TRBJ2-2 NA TRBV6-2/TRBV6-3 CASSFPPANTGELFF TGTGCCAGCAGTTTCCCGCCAGCGAACACCGGGGAGCTGTTTTTT
NA TRBJ2-5 TRBD2 TRBV6-1 CASSETGGLKETQYF TGTGCCAGCAGTGAGACGGGAGGGTTGAAAGAGACCCAGTACTTC
NA TRBJ1-2 TRBD1 TRBV7-2 CASSPDREHGYTF TGTGCCAGCAGCCCGGACAGGGAACATGGCTACACCTTC
NA TRBJ2-3 TRBD1 TRBV3-1/TRBV3-2 CASSQVVTGTAPTDTQYF TGTGCCAGCAGCCAAGTTGTAACCGGGACAGCCCCTACAGATACGCAGTATTTT
NA TRBJ1-1 TRBD1 TRBV28 CASRATGGITEAFF TGTGCCAGCAGAGCTACAGGGGGCATCACTGAAGCTTTCTTT
few TRBJ2-5 TRBD1 TRBV6-6 CASSRHGQGARETQYF TGTGCCAGCAGTCGACATGGACAGGGGGCTAGGGAGACCCAGTACTTC
NA TRBJ1-6 TRBD1 TRBV9 CASSVGGQGNSPLHF TGTGCCAGCAGCGTAGGGGGACAGGGTAATTCACCCCTCCACTTT
NA TRBJ2-4 TRBD2 TRBV2 CASTGTILAKNIQYF TGTGCCAGCACCGGGACTATTCTAGCCAAAAACATTCAGTACTTC
NA TRBJ2-3 TRBD2 TRBV4-2 CASSQELAGGPTDTQYF TGTGCCAGCAGCCAAGAACTAGCGGGGGGCCCCACAGATACGCAGTATTTT
NA TRBJ1-2 NA TRBV12-5 CASGLALGQGGYTF TGTGCTAGTGGTTTGGCCCTAGGGCAGGGGGGCTACACCTTC
NA TRBJ1-2 NA TRBV7-9 CASSLNPGSTLYGYTF TGTGCCAGCAGCTTAAATCCAGGGTCGACCCTCTATGGCTACACCTTC
NA TRBJ2-3 NA TRBV28 CASAPLERGLDTQYF TGTGCCAGCGCTCCCCTGGAGCGTGGCCTGGATACGCAGTATTTT
NA TRBJ1-2 NA TRBV9 CASSVSGAADYGYTF TGTGCCAGCAGCGTCTCCGGTGCGGCAGACTATGGCTACACCTTC
once TRBJ1-5 NA TRBV27 CASSPGYSNQPQHF TGTGCCAGCAGTCCAGGGTATAGCAATCAGCCCCAGCATTTT
NA TRBJ2-7 NA TRBV6-2/TRBV6-3 CASSPRTIHEQYF TGTGCCAGCAGCCCACGGACAATCCACGAGCAGTACTTC
NA TRBJ2-7 TRBD1 TRBV5-1 CASSLRGGQLPYEQYF TGCGCCAGCAGCTTGAGAGGGGGACAGCTTCCCTACGAGCAGTACTTC
once TRBJ1-1 NA TRBV19 CASSIGTGANTEAFF TGTGCCAGTAGTATAGGTACAGGAGCGAACACTGAAGCTTTCTTT